The 8 T cell receptor beta chains reported below all come from one sample, sequenced in a study of T-cell reconstitution after alpha-beta-depleted transplantation in children. The library targeted TCRbeta and was prepared with unique molecular identifiers. TCRdb ran MiXCR on the PCR reads and lists one entry per CDR3 protein. The repertoire holds approximately 210,000 distinct CDR3 sequences, with approximately 17% as singletons. The specimen was PBMCs, mostly from graft donor cells, collected 360 days after TCRalphabeta/CD19-depleted stem cell transplant. The receptors originated from a male patient aged 2 to 9 who had a stem cell transplant for acute lymphoblastic leukemia, so the T cells may come from the graft donor.

This clonotype showed up many times. The chain links TRBV20-1 to TRBJ2-1; TRBD2 is a possible D gene (5 bases). Germline CDR1 and CDR2: DFQATT and SNEGSKA (reference sequence). V was cut by 3 bases and J by 7 bases, with 13 bases left in between. The CDR3 spans 13 residues. CDR3 in amino acids: CSASSGRGNEQFF. In DNA form, the CDR3 reads TGCAGTGCTAGTTCGGGCCGGGGTAATGAGCAGTTCTTC.

This clonotype came up a few times. The gene calls are TRBV10-1 and TRBJ2-1; tentatively, D is TRBD1 or TRBD2 (6 bases each). CDR3 size: 18 residues. CDR1 is WNHNN, CDR2 SYGVQD, per germline (reference sequence). V lost 1 base and J lost 8, with 24 bases in between. For the CDR3, the DNA is TGCGCCAGCAGTGAGTTTCCCGCGGGACACCTAGTTATCCATGAGCAGTTCTTC. Encoded protein: CASSEFPAGHLVIHEQFF.

This clonotype was seen only a few times. The V call is TRBV20-1, the J call TRBJ1-4, with TRBD1 identical over 7 bases. Losses at the gene ends were 0 bases for V and 10 bases for J; bases not matched to a gene: 14. CDR3 length: 16 residues. Germline V gives CDR1 DFQATT, CDR2 SNEGSKA (reference sequence). The chain's CDR3 is CSARDPRDSWGGKLFF. The CDR3 DNA reads as TGCAGTGCTAGAGATCCTCGGGACAGTTGGGGTGGAAAACTGTTTTTT.

The chain carries TRBV2 and TRBJ2-5, with D possibly matching TRBD2 (6 bases). Germline CDR1 is SNHLY and CDR2 is FYNNEI. The length of the CDR3 is 13 residues. Trimming removed 1 base from V and 6 bases from J, with 9 bases in between. CDR3 DNA: TGTGCCAGCAGTGAAGGTGGCGGGAAGACCCAGTACTTC. This encodes CASSEGGGKTQYF.

This clonotype was counted only a few times. The chain carries TRBV27 and TRBJ2-3; D is possibly TRBD2 (6 bases). The CDR3 consists of 19 residues. The V end lost 5 bases, the J end lost 3 bases, and 27 bases lay between the germline ends. In germline, CDR1 is MNHEY, CDR2 SMNVEV (reference sequence). The CDR3 loop reads CASSPDPFWLAERTDTQYF. CDR3 nucleotide sequence: TGTGCCAGCAGTCCGGACCCTTTTTGGTTAGCGGAGAGAACAGATACGCAGTATTTT.

This clonotype occurred many times. This chain uses TRBV12-3 or TRBV12-4 with TRBJ2-2; possibly TRBD1 or TRBD2 for D (7 bases each). This CDR3 comprises 15 residues. V dropped 3 bases and J dropped 6 bases, with 14 bases sitting between them. The CDR3 protein is CASSFRQGGAGELFF. The CDR3 nucleotides are TGTGCCAGCAGTTTTAGGCAGGGGGGGGCCGGGGAGCTGTTTTTT.

The chain uses TRBV20-1 and TRBJ2-1; no clear D. The germline V and J ends were trimmed by 4 bases and 0 bases, with 10 bases remaining between them. This CDR3 is built from 14 residues. The germline gives CDR1 DFQATT, CDR2 SNEGSKA (reference sequence). The CDR3 region has the DNA TGCAGTGCTATCTCTAGGAGCTCCTACAATGAGCAGTTCTTC. Amino acid sequence: CSAISRSSYNEQFF.

V is TRBV10-3 and J is TRBJ2-7; the D is unclear. Germline V CDR1 and CDR2: ENHRY, SYGVKD. CDR3 length: 12 amino acids. The ends were cut back, 0 bases at V and 7 bases at J, with 7 bases in the middle. DNA for the CDR3: TGTGCCATCAGTGAGTCCAGGAGAGAGCAGTACTTC. This translates into CAISESRREQYF.